Following are 2 T cell receptor beta chains from one sample sequenced in a study of blood T cell repertoires in COVID-19. Only in-frame clones appear in the TCRdb table, and some are missing; sequencing was by immunoSEQ multiplex PCR. The sample has approximately 440,000 clones; around 87% are singletons. What was sequenced was PBMCs or T cells enriched from blood (not recorded which). The source of these receptors is a woman aged 18-29 years who had recovered from COVID-19.

The DNA of the CDR3 is TGTGCCAGCAGTACGGGACACTCGAACACTGAAGCTTTCTTT. Its protein is CASSTGHSNTEAFF. This chain joins TRBV5-4 and TRBJ1-1, with D maybe TRBD1 (6 bases). V was pared by 5 bases and J by 1 base, with 12 bases between. Per the germline V gene, CDR1 is SGHNT and CDR2 is YYREEE (reference sequence). This CDR3 region has 14 residues.

The chain uses TRBV2 and TRBJ1-3; D perhaps matches TRBD1 (5 bases). The CDR3 contains 15 residues. Germline values: CDR1 SNHLY, CDR2 FYNNEI. Trimming shortened V by 6 bases and J by 0 bases, and 12 bases separated the two germline ends. CDR3 sequence (DNA): TGTGCCAGCAGCTTACAGGTCCCCTCTGGAAACACCATATATTTT. This translates into CASSLQVPSGNTIYF.